Included here is one TCR beta chain sequence, with context. This clonotype has more than one count but fewer than ten. The antigen it recognizes is unknown. The record has no base qualities; no much larger clone is one base away. The data derive from a study of blood T cells in healthy people across ages (dated by TCRdb to the mid-2010s). Regarding the complete study: In model experiments, roughly one uniquely barcoded TCR beta cDNA molecule per two T cells was captured by template switching. To avoid experimental bias, donors of different ages were distributed randomly across sequencing lanes. To track age-related changes in TCR beta repertoire diversity, the study relied on deep sequencing normalized with unique cDNA molecular identifiers. Four age groups were formed from the donors: young (average approximately 15 years), middle-aged (just under 40), aged (approximately 60) and long-lived (less than 85). For two donors (one aged 18 to 30 and one aged 80 or older), the study analyzed two additional independent replicas of 1 million unique cDNA reads from the same blood draw.

The investigation overall reported the following: There was a strong correlation between observed TCR beta diversity and the percentage of naive T cells measured by flow cytometry. Compared with the aged group, more naive CD4+ T cells, fewer expanded clones and increased TCR diversity were shown by the long-lived group, suggesting age selection. Since profiling was done on bulk unsorted PBMCs, naive and antigen-experienced compartments could not be conclusively compared. Total diversity estimates from one million sequenced T cells were considered lower bounds and underestimates. Observed TCR beta diversity per million T cells fell roughly linearly with age, and a significant reduction was already apparent by age around 40. Donor CMV infection status was unknown, potentially confounding age-related changes in expanded clonotypes.

V was cut back by 9 bases and J by 9 bases, leaving a gap of 12 bases between them. CDR3 length: 11 amino acids, cysteine to phenylalanine. Of all the DNA, just the CDR3 is kept, 33 bases in frame from base 1. The library relied on 5' RACE. The sample was run on an Illumina HiSeq 2500. A second PCR of about 7 to 12 cycles was run with a J-beta primer mix and a sample-barcoded 5' primer. A unique molecular identifier was introduced onto each TCR beta cDNA molecule by a template-switch 5' adaptor carrying 12 random nucleotides. Each sample yielded at least 2.5 million CDR3-containing paired-end reads. All of the RNA was converted into first-strand cDNA using the Mint cDNA synthesis kit, with a TRBC-specific oligonucleotide serving as the primer. Following uracil-DNA glycosylase treatment, all cDNA underwent a first 18-cycle PCR with the universal primers M1SS and BC2_uni_R. The authors processed their data as follows. Normalization of each sample was performed by random selection of 1 million high-quality reads, each carrying a distinct molecular identifier. Instead of being binned into consensus sequences, reads with shared molecular identifiers were discarded. CDR3 identification, clonotype clustering and error correction used MiTCR with a Q25 quality threshold and the strictest error-elimination algorithm. A nonparametric unseen species model with Euler transformation was used to estimate lower-bound total TCR beta diversity. The public reads were reanalyzed by TCRdb: fastp trimming at Q25, MiXCR alignment, in-frame beta chains only. Identical CDR3 protein sequences are pooled into one entry, listed with their most common genes and DNA. These V and J calls derive from TCRdb rather than the authors' analysis. Here the sample has around 1,500,000 distinct CDR3 sequences; approximately 28% occur a single time. The top ten constitute more than 6% of the sample.

The donors were 40 or so Caucasian individuals from Russia, aged 6 to 90 years, who were systemically healthy. Each donor gave ten milliliters of peripheral blood, drawn into EDTA-treated Vacutainer tubes. Ficoll-Paque density-gradient centrifugation was used to isolate PBMCs, with at least 6 million obtained per sample. Trizol reagent was used to extract total RNA from PBMCs, with at least 5 micrograms per sample. For every donor, flow cytometry on a PBMC aliquot measured the percentage of naive CD45RAhigh/CD27high T cells. The TCR originated in a woman in her twenties or thirties in good health. Sequenced input: blood. The chain uses TRBV12-3 or TRBV12-4 and TRBJ2-1, with no D gene named confidently. The sequence in DNA is TGTGCCAGTCTGTTACGGGCTGAGCAGTTCTTC. The translation is CASLLRAEQFF.